What follows are 15 T cell receptor beta chains derived from one specimen sequenced in a study of blood T cell repertoires in COVID-19. Repertoires were generated with immunoSEQ multiplex PCR, while TCRdb's copy carries only in-frame clones and drops some. The sample has some 200,000 clones, 70% to 85% seen once. Sequenced: PBMCs or T cells enriched from blood (not recorded which). The receptors derive from a woman aged 60-75 years with acute COVID-19.

This clone was seen once. V is TRBV14 and J is TRBJ2-2; TRBD2 aligns across 7 bases. CDR3 length: 17 amino acids. Trimming at V came to 4 bases and at J to 2 bases, leaving 10 bases not matched to a gene. Germline CDR1 and CDR2: SGHDN and FVKESK. This CDR3 is CASSRGRLADNTGELFF. The CDR3 DNA is TGTGCCAGCAGCCGAGGACGGCTAGCGGATAACACCGGGGAGCTGTTTTTT.

In its sample, this clone was seen once. A junction boundary mismatches the germline segment, possibly from a read error. V usage is TRBV7-9 and J usage is TRBJ1-1; D remains ambiguous. The CDR3 is 11 amino acids. Germline V lookup: CDR1 SEHNR, CDR2 FQNEAQ (reference sequence). CDR3 sequence reads: CASSLDLSEIF. In nucleotides, the CDR3 is TGTGCCAGCAGCTTAGATCTAAGCGAGATCTTT.

V gene TRBV19 combines with J gene TRBJ1-4; D is ambiguous. The CDR3 runs 13 residues. CDR1 and CDR2 (germline): LNHDA, SQIVND (reference sequence). The germline V and J ends were trimmed by 0 bases and 8 bases, with 7 bases remaining between them. The CDR3 DNA reads TGTGCCAGTAGTATAGAGAGGGAGGAAAAACTGTTTTTT. Translation: CASSIEREEKLFF.

V and J are TRBV2 and TRBJ2-3; a possible D gene is TRBD2 (6 bases). The CDR3 has 14 amino acids. V gave up 8 bases and J gave up 0 bases, with 12 bases separating them. Per germline, CDR1 SNHLY and CDR2 FYNNEI. The CDR3 sequence is CASHRGGSTDTQYF. CDR3 DNA: TGTGCCAGCCATAGGGGAGGCAGCACAGATACGCAGTATTTT.

The chain recombines TRBV29-1 with TRBJ1-1; tentative D call: TRBD1 (6 bases). CDR3 length equals 12 residues. Trimming shortened V by 5 bases and J by 1 base, and 8 bases separated the two germline ends. Germline V gene lookup returns CDR1 SQVTM and CDR2 ANQGSEA. The CDR3 spells CSVYRENTEAFF. As DNA, the CDR3 is TGCAGCGTTTACAGGGAGAACACTGAAGCTTTCTTT.

The gene calls are TRBV9 and TRBJ2-7; D is possibly TRBD1 (7 bases). The V end was cut by 3 bases, the J end by 3 bases, with 19 bases between. Germline assignment: CDR1 SGDLS and CDR2 YYNGEE. The CDR3 sequence is 16 residues long. The CDR3 spells CASSAPRQGGDYEQYF. CDR3 DNA: TGTGCCAGCAGCGCCCCAAGACAGGGAGGTGACTACGAGCAGTACTTC.

The rearrangement joins TRBV7-2 to TRBJ2-7, with TRBD2 matching over 14 bases. With 5 bases clipped from V and 4 bases from J, the junction kept 13 bases outside the gene matches. Germline CDR1 SGHTA, CDR2 FQGNSA. The CDR3 contains 18 residues. The CDR3 region is CASSAGTSGRGGGYEQYF. The DNA of the CDR3 is TGTGCCAGCAGCGCCGGGACTAGCGGGAGAGGGGGGGGTTACGAGCAGTACTTC.

This clone has more than one count but fewer than ten. This chain links TRBV6-2 or TRBV6-3 with TRBJ1-6; D perhaps matches TRBD1 (6 bases). Germline V gene sequence: CDR1 MNHEY, CDR2 SVGEGT. Trimming removed 2 bases from V and 7 bases from J, with 9 bases in between. The CDR3 spans 14 residues. In DNA, the CDR3 is TGTGCCAGCAGTTACCCGGACAGAAATTCACCCCTCCACTTT. Translation: CASSYPDRNSPLHF.

The chain couples TRBV6-2 or TRBV6-3 to TRBJ1-2, with 8 positions matching TRBD1. The CDR3 loop spans 14 amino acids. Losses at the gene ends were 5 bases for V and 6 bases for J; bases not matched to a gene: 8. Germline CDR1 and CDR2: MNHEY and SVGEGT. CDR3 amino acids: CASSRGTGSNGYTF. The CDR3 bases are TGTGCCAGCAGTCGGGGGACAGGAAGTAATGGCTACACCTTC.

This clone was found a few times. The rearrangement links TRBV19 to TRBJ2-5, with 11 bases matching TRBD2. The CDR3 runs to 15 residues. After removal of 7 bases from V and 4 bases from J, the junction contained 8 bases not matched to a gene. CDR1 is LNHDA and CDR2 is SQIVND in the germline V gene (reference sequence). The CDR3 is CASMETSGSLETQYF. The CDR3 bases are TGTGCCAGTATGGAAACTAGCGGGAGTTTAGAGACCCAGTACTTC.

The V and J genes are TRBV11-3 and TRBJ1-6, with 11 nucleotides matching TRBD1. Germline V gene sequence: CDR1 SGHNT, CDR2 YENEEA. Trimming removed 4 bases from V and 7 bases from J; junction bases left unmatched: 18. The CDR3 spans 20 residues. DNA for the CDR3: TGTGCCAGCAGCTCAGATCGGGACAGGGGGAAGTCGCTTTCGAATTCACCCCTCCACTTT. It encodes CASSSDRDRGKSLSNSPLHF.

The J gene is TRBJ2-5, the V gene TRBV10-1, with a tentative D call TRBD1 (6 bases). Germline CDR1 and CDR2: WNHNN and SYGVQD (reference sequence). The V end was cut by 6 bases, the J end by 5 bases, with 13 bases between. This CDR3 is 13 amino acids long. In nucleotides, the CDR3 is TGCGCCAGCAGCGTGGACAGAAGCGAGACCCAGTACTTC. This codes for CASSVDRSETQYF.

This clone was detected a few times. This chain uses TRBV24-1 with TRBJ1-2; no reliable D call. The CDR3 consists of 13 residues. V was shortened by 1 base and J by 6 bases, with 8 bases between the two germline ends. In germline, CDR1 is KGHDR, CDR2 SFDVKD. The CDR3 spells CATSDLEGDGYTF. CDR3 bases: TGTGCCACCAGTGATTTAGAGGGAGATGGCTACACCTTC.

The chain carries TRBV18 and TRBJ2-2, with a tentative D call TRBD2 (5 bases). The CDR3 is 16 amino acids. Trimming cost V 1 base and J 0 bases, with 9 bases left between them. Germline V lookup: CDR1 KGHSH, CDR2 LQKENI. CDR3 amino acids: CASSPLAWTNTGELFF. The CDR3 region has the DNA TGTGCCAGCTCACCACTAGCGTGGACGAACACCGGGGAGCTGTTTTTT.

The chain links TRBV10-3 to TRBJ2-7; 9 nucleotides agree with TRBD1. Trimming took 0 bases from V and 4 from J; bases not matched to a gene: 4. The CDR3 runs 15 residues. Looked up from germline, CDR1 is ENHRY and CDR2 is SYGVKD. CDR3 DNA sequence: TGTGCCATCAGTGAGTCGACGGGACAGGGATACGAGCAGTACTTC. Translating gives CAISESTGQGYEQYF.